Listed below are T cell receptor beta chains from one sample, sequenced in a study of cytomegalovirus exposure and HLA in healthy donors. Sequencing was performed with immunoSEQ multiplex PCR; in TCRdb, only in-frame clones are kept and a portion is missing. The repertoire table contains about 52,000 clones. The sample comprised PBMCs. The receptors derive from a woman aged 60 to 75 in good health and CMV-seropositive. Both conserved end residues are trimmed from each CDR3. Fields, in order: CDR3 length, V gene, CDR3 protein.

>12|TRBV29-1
SVEAANRGHGYT
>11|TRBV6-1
ASRRQPYEKLF
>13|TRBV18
ASSPYRGEYNEQF
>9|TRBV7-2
ASSLSHEQY
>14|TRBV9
ASSPQSGGLTTEAF
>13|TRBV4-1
ASSRGTGGHSHLH
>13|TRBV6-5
ASSYFGAGANVLT
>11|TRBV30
AWRRGGVNEQF
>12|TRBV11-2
ASSKERGPSPLH
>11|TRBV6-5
ASRGLSTDTQY
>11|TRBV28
ASSSGDSYGYT
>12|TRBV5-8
ASSPDRGHNEQF
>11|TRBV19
AAGRGDFYEQY
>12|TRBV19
ASRLGLNTGELF
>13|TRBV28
ASSLWNGGGTEAF
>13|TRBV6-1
ASRDASGGADEQF
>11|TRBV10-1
ASRDRVAYEQY
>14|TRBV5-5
ASSLDYGGELGGYT
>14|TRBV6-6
ASSSTTSGTRYGYT
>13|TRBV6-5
ASRGGQGGRYGYT
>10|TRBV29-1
SVAKGAYEQY
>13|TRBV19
ASSIDPLRDYGYT
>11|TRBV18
ASSPGAEETQY
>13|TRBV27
ASSSPGQANYEQY
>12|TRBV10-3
AIRSLVPTDTQY
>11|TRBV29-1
SVDRGGTDTQY
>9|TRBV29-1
SVLGDNEQF
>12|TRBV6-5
ASSLQGQYTEAF
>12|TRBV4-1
ASSQGGSRYGYT
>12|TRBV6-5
ASSYVGGLNEQY
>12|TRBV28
ASSSQESTGAIY
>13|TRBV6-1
ASSERTYSTDTQY
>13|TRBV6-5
ASKEAGGSYNEQF
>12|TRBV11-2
ASSLERGLSEAF
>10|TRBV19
ASSLENTEAF
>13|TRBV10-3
AIREGESPNTEAF
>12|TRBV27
ASRTGTAGRGQY
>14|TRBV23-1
ASSQSRDKNTGELF
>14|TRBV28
ASTLGRSGYTGELF
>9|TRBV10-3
AIGQDYEQY
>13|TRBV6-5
ASRPGGVLREKLF
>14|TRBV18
ASSPLGQGASYEQY
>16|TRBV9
ASSAGTGGLSSNQPQH
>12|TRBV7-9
ASSPSGAGETQY
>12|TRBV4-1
ASSPGQAGETQY
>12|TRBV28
ASSPGTGTYEQY
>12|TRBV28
ASSPWNGDGGYT
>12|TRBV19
ASISSQGPYGYT